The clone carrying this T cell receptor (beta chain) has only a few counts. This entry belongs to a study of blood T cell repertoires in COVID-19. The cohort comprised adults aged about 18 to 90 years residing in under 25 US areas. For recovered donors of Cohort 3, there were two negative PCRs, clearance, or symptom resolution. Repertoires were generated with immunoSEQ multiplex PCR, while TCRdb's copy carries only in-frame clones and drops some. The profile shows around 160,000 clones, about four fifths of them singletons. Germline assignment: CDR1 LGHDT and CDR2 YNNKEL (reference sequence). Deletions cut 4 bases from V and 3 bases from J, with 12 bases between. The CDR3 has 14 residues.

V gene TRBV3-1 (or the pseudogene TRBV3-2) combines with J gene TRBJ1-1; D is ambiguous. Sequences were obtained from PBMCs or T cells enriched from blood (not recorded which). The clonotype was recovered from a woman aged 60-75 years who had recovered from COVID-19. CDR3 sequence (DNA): TGTGCCAGCAGCCTCCGCCACGGGGACACTGAAGCTTTCTTT. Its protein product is CASSLRHGDTEAFF.